This record looks at one TCR beta chain sequence and its context. Its recognized antigen is unknown. No much larger clone exists at a distance of one base, and base qualities are not known. The data originate from a study of T cell responses to AZD1222 COVID-19 vaccine (dated by TCRdb to 2020 to 2023). Background for the entire study: Because spike-specific TCR depth and breadth did not differ between the two schedules, AZD1222 recipients who got a second dose at roughly 4 weeks were pooled with those who got a second dose at roughly 12 weeks. A total of 230 to 250 trial participants underwent TCR sequencing, of whom 200 to 220 had received two doses of AZD1222 and some 26 had received two doses of the MenACWY control vaccine. Trial participants were enrolled into age subgroups of 18-55, 56-69 and 70-plus years, which contained 148, 28 and 57 TCR-sequenced participants, respectively.

According to the study, the label for this sample's time point signals: baseline before first vaccination. The vaccinee samples were drawn from two UK trials, COV001 and COV002, one of which was a single-blind randomized controlled phase 2/3 trial testing AZD1222 (ChAdOx1 nCoV-19) in healthy adults. Trial participant PBMC samples were collected at day 0 and day 28 after the second dose for TCRbeta chain sequencing. CDR1 and CDR2 are drawn from the germline V gene: SGHTS, YDEGEE. CDR3 length: 13 amino acids, cysteine to phenylalanine. Just CDR3 DNA is preserved here, 39 bases in frame from base 1. V is shortened by 1 base, J by 6 bases, and the region joining them spans 11 bases. The CDR3 regions of human TCRbeta chains were analyzed by immunosequencing. Per the authors' processing: Repertoire TCRs were checked for matches against a reference library of SARS-CoV-2-specific TCRs that had been generated using the MIRA antigen-specificity platform. Breadth meant the fraction of unique TCRs that were SARS-CoV-2-associated, whereas depth meant the fraction of total T cells that were SARS-CoV-2-associated. Using the MIRA data, each spike-specific TCR was assigned both to the spike region to which the TCR was reactive and to a CD4 or CD8 class. Log10-transformed breadth and depth values were compared by one-way ANOVA with Sidak's multiple comparisons tests. TCRdb stores this immuneACCESS table with in-frame sequences only. Part of the clones is absent; in the studies checked, under half of the shortfall reflects unresolved V genes, and no reason is known for the rest. That table gives V, J and clone size, and the DNA gave D and trimming. Here the sample has about 140,000 clones; 80% to 95% occur a single time. About 3% of the sample belongs to the ten largest clones.

Summary of the overall study and its limitations: The 56-69-year group was small, and its depth increase did not reach significance, likely because of low power. Conclusions about previously exposed vaccinees are limited because only a handful of AZD1222 recipients were SARS-CoV-2 seropositive at baseline. Nearly half of unique spike-specific TCRs reportedly recognized epitopes outside regions mutated in the B.1.351 and B.1.1.7 variants. Most participants were white British and females outnumbered males, and the authors suggested that clonal diversity may have been underestimated. A significant rise in spike-specific TCR breadth and depth was observed after two AZD1222 doses relative to day 0 and relative to MenACWY recipients. Because no samples from the day 14 peak response were available, repertoires could be characterized only after the peak T cell response. The vaccine-associated CD4 TCRs covered the entire spike protein, and the dominant responses fell in regions 160-218 and 743-854.

The V and J segments used are TRBV5-8 and TRBJ2-7, with the identity of the D gene unclear. This receptor was obtained from an adult in good health. The sample in question was peripheral blood, obtained on day 0 of AZD1222 vaccination. The CDR3 region: CASSLQLAGEQYF. The nucleotide sequence reads TGTGCCAGCAGCTTGCAACTGGCAGGCGAGCAGTACTTC.